This record looks at one T cell receptor (beta chain) sequence and its context. This CDR3 spans 11 amino acids. Trimming removed 8 bases from V and 5 bases from J, with 9 bases in between. Germline loops: CDR1 SEHNR, CDR2 FQNEAQ (reference sequence). The method was immunoSEQ multiplex PCR; TCRdb's version includes in-frame clones alone and lacks a portion of them. The sample holds around 180,000 clones, approximately 92% seen once. This sample was taken from a study of T cell responses to AZD1222 COVID-19 vaccine. Sample: peripheral blood, taken on day 0 of AZD1222 vaccination. The clonotype comes from an adult in good health. The gene calls are TRBV7-9 and TRBJ2-5, with D unclear. CDR3 in DNA: TGTGCCAGCGGTTCCGGGGAGACCCAGTACTTC. Translation: CASGSGETQYF.